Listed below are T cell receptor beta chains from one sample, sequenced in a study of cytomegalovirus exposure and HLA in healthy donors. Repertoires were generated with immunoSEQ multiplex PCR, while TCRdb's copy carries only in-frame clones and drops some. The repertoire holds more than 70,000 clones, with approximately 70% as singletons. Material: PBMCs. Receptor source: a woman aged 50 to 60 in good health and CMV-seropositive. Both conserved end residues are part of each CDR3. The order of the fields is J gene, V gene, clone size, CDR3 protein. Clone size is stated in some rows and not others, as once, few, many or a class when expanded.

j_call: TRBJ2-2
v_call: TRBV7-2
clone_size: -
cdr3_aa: CASSVGGTAFLTGELFF

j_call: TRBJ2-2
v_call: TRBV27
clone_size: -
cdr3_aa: CASLSGGAGTGELFF

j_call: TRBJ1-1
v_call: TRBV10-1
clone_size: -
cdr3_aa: CASSRDFGNTEAFF

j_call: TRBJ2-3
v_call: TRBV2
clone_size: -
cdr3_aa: CASSETGQGVSTDTQYF

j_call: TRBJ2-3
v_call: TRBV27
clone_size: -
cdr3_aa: CASSLWHTSREREATQYF

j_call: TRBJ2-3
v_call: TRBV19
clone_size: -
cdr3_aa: CASSIQGVIDTQYF

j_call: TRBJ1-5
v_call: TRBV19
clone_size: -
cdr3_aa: CASKEAGENSNQPQHF

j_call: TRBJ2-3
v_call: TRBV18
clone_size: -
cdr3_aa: CASSPPGGLADTQYF

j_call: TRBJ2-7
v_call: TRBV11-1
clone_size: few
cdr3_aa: CASSRGQGSYEQYF

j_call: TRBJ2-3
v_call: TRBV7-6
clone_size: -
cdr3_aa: CASSAAGGRSTDTQYF

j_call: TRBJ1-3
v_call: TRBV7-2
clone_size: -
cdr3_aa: CASSSPPGTGNTIYF

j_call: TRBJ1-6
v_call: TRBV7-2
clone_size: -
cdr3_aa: CASSPSGAVGSPLHF

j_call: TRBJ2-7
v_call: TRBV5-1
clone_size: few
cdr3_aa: CASSWASGSSSYEQYF

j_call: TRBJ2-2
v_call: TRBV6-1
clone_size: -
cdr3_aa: CASSRAGELFF

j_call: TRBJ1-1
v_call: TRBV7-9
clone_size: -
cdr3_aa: CASSLMQFNTEAFF

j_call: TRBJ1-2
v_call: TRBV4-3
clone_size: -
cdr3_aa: CASSQRGQGAAFYTF

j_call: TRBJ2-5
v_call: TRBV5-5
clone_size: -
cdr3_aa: CASSLQGARETQYF

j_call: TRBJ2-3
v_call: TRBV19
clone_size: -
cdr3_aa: CASSQGRGDTQYF

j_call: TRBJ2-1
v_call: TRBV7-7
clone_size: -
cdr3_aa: CASSLGLYNEQFF

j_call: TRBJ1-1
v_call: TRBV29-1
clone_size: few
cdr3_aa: CSVEKPENTEAFF

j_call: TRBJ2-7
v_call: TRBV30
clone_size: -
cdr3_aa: CAWSTGSGADEQYF